This entry concerns a single TCR beta chain. The antigen is not known. From the reads, TCRdb called clonotypes with MiXCR, one entry per CDR3 protein. The table records a few hundred thousand distinct CDR3 sequences, 40% of them present only once. This CDR3 contains 14 residues. The V and J ends lost 0 bases and 0 bases respectively, with 6 bases between them. CDR1 is SGHDT, CDR2 YYEEEE, per germline. The data were obtained in a study of T cell repertoires in cytomegalovirus infection. The receptor's source is a human donor in good health (CMV status not recorded). Some clones in this sample may be carry-over from other donors' samples. Sample: cultured PBMCs, taken from culture after CMV antigen stimulation. The gene calls are TRBV5-6 and TRBJ1-2, with D uncertain. The CDR3 nucleotides read TGTGCCAGCAGCTTGGTCGTCACTAACTATGGCTACACCTTC. Amino acids: CASSLVVTNYGYTF.